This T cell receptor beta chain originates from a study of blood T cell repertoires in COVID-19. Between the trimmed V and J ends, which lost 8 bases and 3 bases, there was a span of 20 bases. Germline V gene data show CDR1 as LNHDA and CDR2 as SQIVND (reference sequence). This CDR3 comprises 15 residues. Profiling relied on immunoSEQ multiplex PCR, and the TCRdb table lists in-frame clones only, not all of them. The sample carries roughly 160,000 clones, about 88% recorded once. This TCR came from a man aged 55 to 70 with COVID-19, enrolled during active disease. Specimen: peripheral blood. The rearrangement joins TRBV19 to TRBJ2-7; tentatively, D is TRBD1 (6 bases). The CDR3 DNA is TGTGCCAGTTCAACGCAAACGACAGGTTTCTACGAGCAGTACTTC. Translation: CASSTQTTGFYEQYF.